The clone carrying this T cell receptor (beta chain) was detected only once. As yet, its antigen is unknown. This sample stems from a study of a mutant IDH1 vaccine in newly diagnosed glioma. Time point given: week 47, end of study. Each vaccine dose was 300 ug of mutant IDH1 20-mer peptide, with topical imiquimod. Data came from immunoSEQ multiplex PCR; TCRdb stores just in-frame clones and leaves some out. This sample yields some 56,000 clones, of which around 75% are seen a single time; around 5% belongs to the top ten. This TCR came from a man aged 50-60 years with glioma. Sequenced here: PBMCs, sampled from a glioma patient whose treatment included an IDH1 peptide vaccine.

In nucleotides, the CDR3 is TGCGCCAGCGGGGGGTTAGGGTATGGCTACACCTTC. Protein: CASGGLGYGYTF. The chain has TRBV5-1 and TRBJ1-2, with D tentatively TRBD1 (5 bases). The CDR3 is 12 residues long. CDR1 SGHRS and CDR2 YFSETQ come from the germline V gene. The V end lost 7 bases, the J end lost 5 bases, and 12 bases lay between the germline ends.